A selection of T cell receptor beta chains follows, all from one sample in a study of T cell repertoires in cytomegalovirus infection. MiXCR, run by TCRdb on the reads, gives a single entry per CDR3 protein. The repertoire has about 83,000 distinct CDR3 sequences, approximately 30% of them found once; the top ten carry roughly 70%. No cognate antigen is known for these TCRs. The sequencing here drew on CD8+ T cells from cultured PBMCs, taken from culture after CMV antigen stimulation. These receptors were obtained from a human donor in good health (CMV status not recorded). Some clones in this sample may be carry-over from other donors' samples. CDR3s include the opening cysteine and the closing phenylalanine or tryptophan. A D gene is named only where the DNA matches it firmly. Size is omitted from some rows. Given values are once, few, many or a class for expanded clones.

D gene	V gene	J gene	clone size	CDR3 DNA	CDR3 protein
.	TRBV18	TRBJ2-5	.	TGTGCCAGCTCACCACCATACCAAGAGACCCAGTACTTC	CASSPPYQETQYF
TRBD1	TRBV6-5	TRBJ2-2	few	TGTGCCAGCAGTTACGGACAGGGGGTCCCCGGGGAGCTGTTTTTT	CASSYGQGVPGELFF
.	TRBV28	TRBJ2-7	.	TGTGCCAGCAGTCTCTCGTATCAGGGGGGGGGATACGAGCAGTACTTC	CASSLSYQGGGYEQYF
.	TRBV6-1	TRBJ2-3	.	TGTGCCAGCATCCTGAGAGGGGGTATTATCACAGATACGCAGTATTTT	CASILRGGIITDTQYF
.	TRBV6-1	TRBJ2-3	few	TGTGCCAGCAGGACCCTGGGGAGTAGCACAGATACGCAGTATTTT	CASRTLGSSTDTQYF
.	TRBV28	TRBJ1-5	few	TGTGCCAGCAGTTACCCCCCAGGTGGGGGTATCACTCCCCAGCATTTT	CASSYPPGGGITPQHF
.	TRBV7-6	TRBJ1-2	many	.	CASSSSGAGGYTF
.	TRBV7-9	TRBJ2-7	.	TGTGCCAGCAGCTTAGTGGGCAGGAGCTCCTACGAGCAGTACTTC	CASSLVGRSSYEQYF
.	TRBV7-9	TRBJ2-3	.	TGTGCCAGCAACCCACCCCCGACGGGGGTGGATACGCAGTATTTT	CASNPPPTGVDTQYF
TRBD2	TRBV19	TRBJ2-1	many	TGTGCCAGTAGTATAGGGACTAGCGGGAGGGATGAGCAGTTCTTC	CASSIGTSGRDEQFF
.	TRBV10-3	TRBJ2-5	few	TGTGCCATCAGTGAGTACAGGACAGAAGAGACCCAGTACTTC	CAISEYRTEETQYF
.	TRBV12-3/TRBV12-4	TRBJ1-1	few	TGTGCCAGCAGTTTAACGAGGAACACTGAAGCTTTCTTT	CASSLTRNTEAFF
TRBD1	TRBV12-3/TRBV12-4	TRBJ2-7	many	TGTGCCAGCAGTTTAGCCCGGGACAGTTCCTACGAGCAGTACTTC	CASSLARDSSYEQYF
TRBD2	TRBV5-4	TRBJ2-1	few	TGTGCCAGCAGCCCGGGGACTAGCGGGGTCGATGAGCAGTTCTTC	CASSPGTSGVDEQFF
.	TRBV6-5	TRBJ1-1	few	TGTGCCAGCACCAAGGGCCCTCAAGCTTTCTTT	CASTKGPQAFF
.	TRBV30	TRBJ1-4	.	TGTGCCTGGAGTGTACTCCAAGAGAGAAGAAAACTGTTTTTT	CAWSVLQERRKLFF
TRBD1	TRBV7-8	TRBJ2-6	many	TGTGCCAGCAGCTTAAAGGGGGCAGGAAGGGCCGCAGGGGCCAACGTCCTGACTTTC	CASSLKGAGRAAGANVLTF
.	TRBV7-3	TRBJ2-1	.	TGTGCCAGCAGCCTAATCCGGGCAGGGCGATATGAGCAGTTCTTC	CASSLIRAGRYEQFF
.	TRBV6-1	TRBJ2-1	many	TGTGCCAGCAGTTCCCTTACCCACTACAATGAGCAGTTCTTC	CASSSLTHYNEQFF
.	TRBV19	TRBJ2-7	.	TGTGCCAGTAGTATAGCAGGGGAGATTGGCTACGAGCAGTACTTC	CASSIAGEIGYEQYF
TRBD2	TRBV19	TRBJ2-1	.	TGTGCCAGTACTATACCGGGGGGAGTAGGCAATGAGCAGTTCTTC	CASTIPGGVGNEQFF
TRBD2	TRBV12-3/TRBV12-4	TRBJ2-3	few	TGTGCCAGCAGTATCCTAGCGGGGGGGCCTACGAGCACAGATACGCAGTATTTT	CASSILAGGPTSTDTQYF
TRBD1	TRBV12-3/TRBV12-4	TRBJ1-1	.	TGTGCCAACAGATACCACCCCGCGGACAGGGGCGCTTTGGGCACTGAAGCTTTCTTT	CANRYHPADRGALGTEAFF
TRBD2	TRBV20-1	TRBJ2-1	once	TGCAGTGCTGGGGATGAAACTAGCGGGGGTTACAATGAGCAGTTCTTC	CSAGDETSGGYNEQFF
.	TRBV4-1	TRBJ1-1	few	TGCGCCAGCAGCCAAGAGGACAGCCGCGGCACTGAAGCTTTCTTT	CASSQEDSRGTEAFF
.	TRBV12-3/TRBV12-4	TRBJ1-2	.	TGTGCCAGCACCCGAGGAGGGCTCGACGGCTACACCTTC	CASTRGGLDGYTF
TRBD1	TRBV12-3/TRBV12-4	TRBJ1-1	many	TGTGCCAGCAGTACCGGACAGGGGTTCTTCATGAACACTGAAGCTTTCTTT	CASSTGQGFFMNTEAFF
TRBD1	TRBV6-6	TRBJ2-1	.	TGTGCCAGCAGTTACACCACAGGGGGCAATGAGCAGTTCTTC	CASSYTTGGNEQFF
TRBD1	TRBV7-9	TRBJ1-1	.	TGTGCCAGCAGGGAACAGGGGGCCACTGAAGCTTTCTTT	CASREQGATEAFF
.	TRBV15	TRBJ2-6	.	TGTGCCACCAGCAGAGCGTTTGGCTCTGGGGCCAACGTCCTGACTTTC	CATSRAFGSGANVLTF
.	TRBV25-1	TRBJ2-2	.	TGTGCCTCCTCCGCGGGTCTCGGGGAGCTGTTTTTT	CASSAGLGELFF
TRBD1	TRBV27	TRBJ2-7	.	TGTGCCAGCAGTTTCGGGACAGGGGGCTCGGCCGAGCAGTACTTC	CASSFGTGGSAEQYF
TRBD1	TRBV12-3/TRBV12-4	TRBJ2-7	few	TGTGCCAGCGGGGGGACAGGGCTCTACGAGCAGTACTTC	CASGGTGLYEQYF
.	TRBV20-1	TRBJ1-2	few	TGCAGTGCTAGAGATGTTCGGTTTAACTATGGCTACACCTTC	CSARDVRFNYGYTF
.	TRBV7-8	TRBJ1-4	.	TGTGCCAGCAGCACGACCCCAGGGTCCACTAATGAAAAACTGTTTTTT	CASSTTPGSTNEKLFF
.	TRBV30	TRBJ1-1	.	TGTGCCTGGAGTGGCGGAAAGGGTAACACTGAAGCTTTCTTT	CAWSGGKGNTEAFF
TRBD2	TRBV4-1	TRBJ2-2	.	TGCGCCAGCAGCCAAGAACGGGGGGGCCCCGGGGAGCTGTTTTTT	CASSQERGGPGELFF
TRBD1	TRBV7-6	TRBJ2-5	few	TGTGCCAGCAGCTTAAATGACAGGGTTAGAGGCCAAGAGACCCAGTACTTC	CASSLNDRVRGQETQYF
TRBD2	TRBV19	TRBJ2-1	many	TGTGCCAGTAGTATGTGGGGGGGCTACAATGAGCAGTTCTTC	CASSMWGGYNEQFF
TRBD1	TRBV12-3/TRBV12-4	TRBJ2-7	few	TGTGCCAGCAGTCTAACACAGGGGTGGAACGAGCAGTACTTC	CASSLTQGWNEQYF
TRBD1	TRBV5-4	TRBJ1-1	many	TGTGCCAGCAGCTTGGCCACCGGGACAGCCAACACTGAAGCTTTCTTT	CASSLATGTANTEAFF
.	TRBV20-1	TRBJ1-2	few	TGCAGTGCTGCCGGGGGGGCGGGCTATGGCTACACCTTC	CSAAGGAGYGYTF
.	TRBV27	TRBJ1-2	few	TGTGCCAGCAGTTCGGATACATCACCGAGGGGTGGAGGCTACACCTTC	CASSSDTSPRGGGYTF
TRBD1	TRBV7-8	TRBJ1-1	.	TGTGCCAGCAGCGCCCAGGGACAGGGGAACACTGAAGCTTTCTTT	CASSAQGQGNTEAFF
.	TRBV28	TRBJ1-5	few	TGTGCCAGCAGTCCGGGTATTACTCAGCCCCAGCATTTT	CASSPGITQPQHF
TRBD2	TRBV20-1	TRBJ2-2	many	TGCAGTGCTAGCAGCGGGGGGTTGGACACCGGGGAGCTGTTTTTT	CSASSGGLDTGELFF
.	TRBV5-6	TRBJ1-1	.	TGTGCCAGCAGCTCGAGCTTGGACAGCGGATTGAGTAGAGCTTTCTTT	CASSSSLDSGLSRAFF
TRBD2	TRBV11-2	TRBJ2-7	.	TGTGCCAGCAGCCCAGATAGCGGGGGGGGTTCCTACGAGCAGTACTTC	CASSPDSGGGSYEQYF
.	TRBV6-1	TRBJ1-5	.	TGTGCCAGCAGTTATTGGGGAGGTAGCAATCAGCCCCAGCATTTT	CASSYWGGSNQPQHF
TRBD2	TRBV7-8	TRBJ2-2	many	TGTGCCAGCAGCCGCCCCGAAGCGGGGGCATACACCGGGGAGCTGTTTTTT	CASSRPEAGAYTGELFF
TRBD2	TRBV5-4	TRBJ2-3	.	TGTGCCAGCAGCTTGGAACGGGGGGGCCCAGATACGCAGTATTTT	CASSLERGGPDTQYF
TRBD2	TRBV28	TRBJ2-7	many	TGTGCCAGCAGTCTCACTAGCGGGCTCTCCTACGAGCAGTACTTC	CASSLTSGLSYEQYF